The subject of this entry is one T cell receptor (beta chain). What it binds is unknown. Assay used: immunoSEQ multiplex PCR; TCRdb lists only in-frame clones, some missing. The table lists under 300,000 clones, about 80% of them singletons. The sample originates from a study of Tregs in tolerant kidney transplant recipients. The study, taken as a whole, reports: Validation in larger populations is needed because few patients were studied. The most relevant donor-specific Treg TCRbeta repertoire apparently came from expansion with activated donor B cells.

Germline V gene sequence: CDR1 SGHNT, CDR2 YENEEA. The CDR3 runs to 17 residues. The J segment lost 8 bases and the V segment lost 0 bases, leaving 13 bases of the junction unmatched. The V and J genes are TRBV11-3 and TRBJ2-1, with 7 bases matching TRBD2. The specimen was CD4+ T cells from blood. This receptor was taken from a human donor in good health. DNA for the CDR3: TGTGCCAGCAGCTTAGATTACCCGCGGGAGAGCAAACATGAGCAGTTCTTC. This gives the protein CASSLDYPRESKHEQFF.